This T cell receptor (beta chain) was found in a study of brain T cells in children with intractable seizures (dated by TCRdb to the early 2020s). Study-level background: As a first screen for immune gene transcripts, resected brain tissue from about 58 pediatric epilepsy surgery cases was run on a NanoString immunology panel. About 70% of the 12 selected surgery cases also had pre-surgery blood sequenced, which left four cases with brain tissue only.

CDR1 and CDR2 are read off the germline V gene (reference sequence) as LNHDA and SQIVND. V is clipped by 4 bases and J by 6 bases, and the sequence between their germline boundaries is 13 bases long. The CDR3, cysteine through phenylalanine, is 13 amino acids long. The only DNA kept is the CDR3, 39 bases in frame from the first base. As to this clone: No antigen is known for it. No per-base quality is available; no much larger clone lies one base away.

Results and caveats for the whole study, not just this receptor: Viral specificity was inferred solely from CDR3 sequence similarity, and the HCMV serostatus of the patients was not known. Because pre- and post-surgery blood were sequenced to different depths, clones absent from the pre-surgery sample may reflect undersampling.

TCR beta chain sequences were generated from genomic DNA using the immunoSEQ assay. The original methods were these. CDR3 sequences that did not begin with the conserved framework cysteine at position 104 were removed by hand. To get clonality, the normalized Shannon's Diversity Index was subtracted from one, giving values from 0 (maximal diversity) to 1 (oligoclonal). Differences in the frequency of the same CDR3 between samples, such as brain versus blood, were assessed with chi-squared comparison-of-proportions tests. Public clonotypes were found through immuneACCESS searches, while the VDJdb browser was used to judge similarity to known antiviral clonotypes. This is the immuneACCESS table as TCRdb keeps it, with only in-frame sequences that have V and J called. A part of the clones is gone; compared with another copy, unresolved V genes explain less than half, and the rest is unexplained. Clone size and V and J calls were adopted from that table, with D and trimming inferred from the DNA. The sample table shows roughly 80,000 clones, and just over 90% are seen once. Under 2% of the sample comes from the top ten.

The time point label here, explained by the study, means: resected brain tissue, or blood drawn just prior to surgery. The surgery cases with the highest brain T cell transcript signatures were chosen for TCR beta chain sequencing of brain tissue, and also of blood when blood was available. Patients had been treated with at least one anti-epileptic drug before surgery. The TCR-sequenced patients were children whose drug-resistant epilepsy was caused by tuberous sclerosis complex, focal cortical dysplasia, Rasmussen encephalitis or hemimegalencephaly. Bulk genomic DNA was extracted from unsorted brain tissue and whole blood with the Monarch genomic DNA purification kit.

This chain joins TRBV19 to TRBJ2-7; confidence is insufficient to name the D gene. Sequencing was performed on peripheral blood, taken at surgery. This TCR came from a boy less than two years old with tuberous sclerosis and intractable seizures. The nucleotide sequence is given as TGTGCCAGTAGTACCCTTGGGGTACGCGAGCAGTACTTC. Translation gives CASSTLGVREQYF.